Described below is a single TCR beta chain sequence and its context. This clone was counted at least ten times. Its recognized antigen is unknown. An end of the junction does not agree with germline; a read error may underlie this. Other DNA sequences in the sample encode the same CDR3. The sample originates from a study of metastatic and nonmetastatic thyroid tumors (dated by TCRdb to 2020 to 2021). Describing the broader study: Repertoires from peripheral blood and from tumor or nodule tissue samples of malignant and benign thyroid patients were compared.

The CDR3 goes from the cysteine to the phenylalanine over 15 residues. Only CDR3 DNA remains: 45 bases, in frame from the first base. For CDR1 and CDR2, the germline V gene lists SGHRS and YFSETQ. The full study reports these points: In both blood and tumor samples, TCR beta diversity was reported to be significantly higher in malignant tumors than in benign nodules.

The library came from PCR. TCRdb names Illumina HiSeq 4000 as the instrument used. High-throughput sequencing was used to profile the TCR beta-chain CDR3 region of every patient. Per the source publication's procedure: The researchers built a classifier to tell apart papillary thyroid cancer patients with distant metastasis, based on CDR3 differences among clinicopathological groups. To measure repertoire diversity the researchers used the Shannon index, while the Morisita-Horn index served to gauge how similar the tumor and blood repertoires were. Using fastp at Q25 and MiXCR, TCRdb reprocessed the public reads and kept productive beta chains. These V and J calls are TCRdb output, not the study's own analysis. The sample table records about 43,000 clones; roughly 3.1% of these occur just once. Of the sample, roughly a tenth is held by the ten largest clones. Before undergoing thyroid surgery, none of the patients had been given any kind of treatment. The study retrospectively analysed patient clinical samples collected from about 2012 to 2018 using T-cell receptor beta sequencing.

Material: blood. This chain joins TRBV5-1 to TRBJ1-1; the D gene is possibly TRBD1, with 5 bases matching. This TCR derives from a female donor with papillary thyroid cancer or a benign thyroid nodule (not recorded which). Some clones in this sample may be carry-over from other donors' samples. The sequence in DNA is TGCGCCAGCAGCTTGGGCGGCAGGGAGAACACTGAGGCTTTCTTT. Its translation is CASSLGGRENTEAFF.